Below, one T cell receptor beta chain is given with its context. Its antigen is not identified. The entry originates in a study of blood T cells in healthy people across ages. Together with a sample-barcoded 5' primer, a J-beta primer mix was included in a second PCR lasting roughly 7 to 11 cycles. One entry per CDR3 protein results from TCRdb running MiXCR on the 5' RACE reads. The sample has around 520,000 distinct CDR3 sequences; over 25% are singletons. Notes on the study in general: Long-lived donors had more naive CD4+ cells and higher diversity than aged donors.

V lost 0 bases and J lost 0, with 21 bases in between. Germline loops: CDR1 MNHEY, CDR2 SVGEGT. The CDR3 has 20 residues. Donor samples were obtained from healthy Caucasian individuals from Russia, aged roughly 6 to 90. The same specimen was also included in a second study, on T cells of mothers and their children.

The sample taken for sequencing was blood. This receptor was obtained from a boy between 2 and 10 years old in good health. The chain links TRBV6-2 or TRBV6-3 to TRBJ2-4; either TRBD1 or TRBD2 may fit D (5 bases each). The CDR3 DNA reads as TGTGCCAGCAGTTACTCCAAAAAGGATCCGGGACCGTTAGCCAAAAACATTCAGTACTTC. It yields the protein CASSYSKKDPGPLAKNIQYF.